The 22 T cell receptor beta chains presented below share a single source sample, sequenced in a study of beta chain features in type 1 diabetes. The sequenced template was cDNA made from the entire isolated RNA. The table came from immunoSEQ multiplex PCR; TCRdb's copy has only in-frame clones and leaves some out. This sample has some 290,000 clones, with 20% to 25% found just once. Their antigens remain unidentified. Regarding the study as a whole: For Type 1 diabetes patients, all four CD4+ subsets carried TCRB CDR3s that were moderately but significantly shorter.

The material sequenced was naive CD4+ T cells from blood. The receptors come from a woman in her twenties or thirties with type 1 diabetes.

In nucleotides, the CDR3 is TGTGCCAGCAGCGATAATTTAGCGGGACCGGGAGTTGCAGATACGCAGTATTTT. Translation: CASSDNLAGPGVADTQYF. The chain is built from TRBV7-9 and TRBJ2-3; TRBD2 agrees at 8 bases. The CDR3 runs 18 residues. With V trimmed by 5 bases and J by 4 bases, 17 bases remained unmatched. CDR1 and CDR2 (germline): SEHNR, FQNEAQ (reference sequence).

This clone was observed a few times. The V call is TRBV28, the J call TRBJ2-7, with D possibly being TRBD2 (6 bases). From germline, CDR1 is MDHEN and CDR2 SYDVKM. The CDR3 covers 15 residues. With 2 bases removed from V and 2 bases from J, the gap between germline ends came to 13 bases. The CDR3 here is CASSLAAGPAYEQYF. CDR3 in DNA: TGTGCCAGCAGTTTAGCGGCGGGACCGGCCTACGAGCAGTACTTC.

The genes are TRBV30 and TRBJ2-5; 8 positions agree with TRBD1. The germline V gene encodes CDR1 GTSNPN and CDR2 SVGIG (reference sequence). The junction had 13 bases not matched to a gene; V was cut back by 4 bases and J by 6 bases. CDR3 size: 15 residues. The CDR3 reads CAWTLRTGRTQTQYF. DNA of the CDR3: TGTGCCTGGACTCTCAGGACAGGGAGGACGCAGACCCAGTACTTC. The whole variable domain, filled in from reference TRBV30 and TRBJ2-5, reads SQTIHQWPATLVQPVGSPLSLECTVEGTSNPNLYWYRQAAGRGLQLLFYSVGIGQISSEVPQNLSASRPQDRQFILSSKKLLLSDSGFYLCAWTLRTGRTQTQYFGPGTRLLVL.

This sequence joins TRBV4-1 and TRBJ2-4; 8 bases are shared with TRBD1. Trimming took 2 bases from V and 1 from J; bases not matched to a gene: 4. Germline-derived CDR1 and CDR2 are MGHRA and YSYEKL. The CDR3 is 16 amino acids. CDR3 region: CASSQQTGAAKNIQYF. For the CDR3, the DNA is TGCGCCAGCAGCCAACAGACAGGGGCTGCCAAAAACATTCAGTACTTC.

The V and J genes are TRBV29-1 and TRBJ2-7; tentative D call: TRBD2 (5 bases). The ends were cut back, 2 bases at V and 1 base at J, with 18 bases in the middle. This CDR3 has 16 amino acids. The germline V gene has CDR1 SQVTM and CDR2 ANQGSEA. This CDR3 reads CSVENLGREVSYEQYF. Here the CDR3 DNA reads TGCAGCGTTGAAAACCTTGGACGGGAAGTTTCCTACGAGCAGTACTTC.

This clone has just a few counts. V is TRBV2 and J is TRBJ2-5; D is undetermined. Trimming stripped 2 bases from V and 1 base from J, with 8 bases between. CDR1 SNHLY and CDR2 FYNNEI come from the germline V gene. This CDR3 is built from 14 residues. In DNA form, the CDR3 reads TGTGCCAGCAGTGAACTCTATGTCCAAGAGACCCAGTACTTC. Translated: CASSELYVQETQYF.

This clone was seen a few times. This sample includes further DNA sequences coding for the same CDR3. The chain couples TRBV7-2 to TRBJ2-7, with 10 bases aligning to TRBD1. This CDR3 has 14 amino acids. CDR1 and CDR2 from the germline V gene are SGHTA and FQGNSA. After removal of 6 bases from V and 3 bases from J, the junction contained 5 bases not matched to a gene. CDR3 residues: CASSNRDRGYEQYF. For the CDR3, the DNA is TGTGCCAGCAGTAACCGGGACAGGGGCTACGAGCAGTACTTC.

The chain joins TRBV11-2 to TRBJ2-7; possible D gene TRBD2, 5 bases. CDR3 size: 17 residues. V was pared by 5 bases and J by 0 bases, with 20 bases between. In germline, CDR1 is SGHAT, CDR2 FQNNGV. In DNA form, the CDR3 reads TGTGCCAGCAGCCAAGAGGGATTGGGCAGTTCCTCCTACGAGCAGTACTTC. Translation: CASSQEGLGSSSYEQYF. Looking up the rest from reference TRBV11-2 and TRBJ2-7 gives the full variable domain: EAGVAQSPRYKIIEKRQSVAFWCNPISGHATLYWYQQILGQGPKLLIQFQNNGVVDDSQLPKDRFSAERLKGVDSTLKIQPAKLEDSAVYLCASSQEGLGSSSYEQYFGPGTRLTVT.

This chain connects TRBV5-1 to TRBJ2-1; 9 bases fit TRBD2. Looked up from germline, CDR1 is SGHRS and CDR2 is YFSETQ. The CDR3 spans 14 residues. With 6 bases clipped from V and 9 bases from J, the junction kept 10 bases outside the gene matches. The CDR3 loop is CASNAGGGRGEQFF. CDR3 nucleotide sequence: TGCGCCAGCAATGCGGGAGGGGGTCGAGGTGAGCAGTTCTTC.

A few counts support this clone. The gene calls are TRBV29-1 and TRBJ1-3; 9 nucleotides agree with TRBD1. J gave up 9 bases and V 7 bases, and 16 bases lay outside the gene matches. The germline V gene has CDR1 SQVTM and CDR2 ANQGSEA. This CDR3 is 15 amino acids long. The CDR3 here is CSAEGQGGLRSTIYF. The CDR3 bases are TGCAGCGCCGAGGGACAGGGCGGATTGAGGAGCACCATATATTTT.

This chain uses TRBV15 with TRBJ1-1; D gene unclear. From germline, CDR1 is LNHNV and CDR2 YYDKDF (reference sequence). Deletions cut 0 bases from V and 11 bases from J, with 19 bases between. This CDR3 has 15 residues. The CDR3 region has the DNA TGTGCCACCAGCAGAGATAAATCGGTAGATGTCGTGGCTTTCTTT. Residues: CATSRDKSVDVVAFF.

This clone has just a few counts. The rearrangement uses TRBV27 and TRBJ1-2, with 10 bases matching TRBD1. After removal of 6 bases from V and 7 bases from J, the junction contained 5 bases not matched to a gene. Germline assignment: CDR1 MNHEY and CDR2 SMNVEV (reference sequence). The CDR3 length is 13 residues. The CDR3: CASSRRTGGGYTF. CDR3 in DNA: TGTGCCAGCAGCCGGAGGACAGGGGGTGGCTACACCTTC.

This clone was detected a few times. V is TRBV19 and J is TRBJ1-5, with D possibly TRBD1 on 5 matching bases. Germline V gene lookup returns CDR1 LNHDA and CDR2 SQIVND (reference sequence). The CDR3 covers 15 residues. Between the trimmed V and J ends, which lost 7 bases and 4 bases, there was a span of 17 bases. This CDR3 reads CASTLGGTRNQPQHF. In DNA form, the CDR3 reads TGTGCCAGTACCCTCGGGGGTACGAGAAATCAGCCCCAGCATTTT.

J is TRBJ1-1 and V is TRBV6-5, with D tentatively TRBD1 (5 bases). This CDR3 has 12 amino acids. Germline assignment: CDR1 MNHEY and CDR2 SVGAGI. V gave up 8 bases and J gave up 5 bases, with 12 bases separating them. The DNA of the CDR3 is TGTGCCAGCCGCAGGGAAGGGACTGAAGCTTTCTTT. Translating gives CASRREGTEAFF.

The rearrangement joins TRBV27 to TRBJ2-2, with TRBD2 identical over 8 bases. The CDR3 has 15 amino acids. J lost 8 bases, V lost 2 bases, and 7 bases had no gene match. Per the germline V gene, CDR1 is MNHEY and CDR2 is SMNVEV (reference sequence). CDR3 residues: CASSLIAGLSGELFF. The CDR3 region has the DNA TGTGCCAGCAGTTTAATAGCGGGGCTCTCGGGGGAGCTGTTTTTT.

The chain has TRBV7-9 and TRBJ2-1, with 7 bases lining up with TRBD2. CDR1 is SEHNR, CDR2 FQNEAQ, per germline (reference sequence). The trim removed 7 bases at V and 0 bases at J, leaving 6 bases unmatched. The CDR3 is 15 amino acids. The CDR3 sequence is CASTAGGSSYNEQFF. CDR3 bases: TGTGCCAGCACCGCGGGCGGGAGCTCCTACAATGAGCAGTTCTTC.

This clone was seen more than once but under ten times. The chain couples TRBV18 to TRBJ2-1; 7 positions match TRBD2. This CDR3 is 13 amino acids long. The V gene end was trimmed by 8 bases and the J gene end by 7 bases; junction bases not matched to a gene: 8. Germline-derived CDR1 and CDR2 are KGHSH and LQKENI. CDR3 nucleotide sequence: TGTGCCAGCGAAGGGCTAGCGGAGAATGAGCAGTTCTTC. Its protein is CASEGLAENEQFF.

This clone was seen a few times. CDR3 nucleotides: TGTGCCTGGATCGGGACAGGGGTGGACACGCAGTATTTT. As protein: CAWIGTGVDTQYF. The rearrangement links TRBV30 to TRBJ2-3; 10 bases map to TRBD1. Germline CDR1 reads GTSNPN; CDR2 reads SVGIG (reference sequence). The ends lost 4 bases at V and 9 bases at J; junction bases unmatched: 7. This CDR3 has 13 residues.

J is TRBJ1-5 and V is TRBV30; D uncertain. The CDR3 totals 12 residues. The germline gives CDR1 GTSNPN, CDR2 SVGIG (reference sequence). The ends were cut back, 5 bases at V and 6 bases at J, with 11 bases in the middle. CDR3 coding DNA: TGTGCCTGGGACGGCGCAGGTCAGCCCCAGCATTTT. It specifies CAWDGAGQPQHF.

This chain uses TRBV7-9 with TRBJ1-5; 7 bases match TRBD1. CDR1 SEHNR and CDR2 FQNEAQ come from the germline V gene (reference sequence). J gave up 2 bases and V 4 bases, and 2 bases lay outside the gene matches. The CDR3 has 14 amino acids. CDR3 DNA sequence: TGTGCCAGCAGCTCAACAGGGGGCAATCAGCCCCAGCATTTT. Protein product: CASSSTGGNQPQHF.

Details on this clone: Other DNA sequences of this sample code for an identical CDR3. CDR3 in DNA: TGTGCCAGCAGCTTATCAGGCTACGAGCAGTACTTC. Its translation is CASSLSGYEQYF. This rearrangement joins TRBV5-4 to TRBJ2-7; D is uncertain. V lost 2 bases to trimming and J lost 3 bases, with 6 bases between them. Germline V gives CDR1 SGHNT, CDR2 YYREEE (reference sequence). CDR3 length: 12 residues.

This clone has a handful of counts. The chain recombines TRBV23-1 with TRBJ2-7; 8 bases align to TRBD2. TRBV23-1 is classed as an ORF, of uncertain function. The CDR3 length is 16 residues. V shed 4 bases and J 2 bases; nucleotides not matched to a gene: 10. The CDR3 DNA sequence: TGCGCCAGCAGTCCGTTAGCGGGAAGGGAAACCTACGAGCAGTACTTC. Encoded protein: CASSPLAGRETYEQYF.